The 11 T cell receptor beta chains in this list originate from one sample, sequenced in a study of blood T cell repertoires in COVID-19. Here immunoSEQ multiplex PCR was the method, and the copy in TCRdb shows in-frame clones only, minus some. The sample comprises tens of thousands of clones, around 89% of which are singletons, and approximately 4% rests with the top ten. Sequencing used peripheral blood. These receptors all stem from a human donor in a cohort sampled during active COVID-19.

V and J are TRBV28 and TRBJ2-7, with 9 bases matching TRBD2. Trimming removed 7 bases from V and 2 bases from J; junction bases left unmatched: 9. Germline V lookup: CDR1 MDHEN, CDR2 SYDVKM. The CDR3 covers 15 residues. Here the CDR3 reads CASTPGSSGTYEQYF. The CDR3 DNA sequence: TGTGCCAGCACCCCCGGTTCTAGCGGGACCTACGAGCAGTACTTC.

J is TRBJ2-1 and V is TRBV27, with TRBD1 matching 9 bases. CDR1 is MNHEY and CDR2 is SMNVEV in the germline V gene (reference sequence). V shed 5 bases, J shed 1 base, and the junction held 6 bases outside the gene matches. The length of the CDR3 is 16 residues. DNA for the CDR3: TGTGCCAGCAGTCCGGGGACAGGGAGGTCCTACAATGAGCAGTTCTTC. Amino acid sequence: CASSPGTGRSYNEQFF.

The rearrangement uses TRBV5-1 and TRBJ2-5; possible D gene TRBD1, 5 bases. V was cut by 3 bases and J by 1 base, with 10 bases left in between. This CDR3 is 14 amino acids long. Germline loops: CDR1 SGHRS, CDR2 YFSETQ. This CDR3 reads CASSSGSGQETQYF. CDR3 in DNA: TGCGCCAGCAGCTCAGGGTCGGGCCAAGAGACCCAGTACTTC.

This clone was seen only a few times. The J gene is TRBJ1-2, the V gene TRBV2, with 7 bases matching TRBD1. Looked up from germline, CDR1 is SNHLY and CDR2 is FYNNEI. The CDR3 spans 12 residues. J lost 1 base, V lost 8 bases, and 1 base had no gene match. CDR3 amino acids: CASAGGNYGYTF. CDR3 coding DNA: TGTGCCAGCGCAGGGGGTAACTATGGCTACACCTTC.

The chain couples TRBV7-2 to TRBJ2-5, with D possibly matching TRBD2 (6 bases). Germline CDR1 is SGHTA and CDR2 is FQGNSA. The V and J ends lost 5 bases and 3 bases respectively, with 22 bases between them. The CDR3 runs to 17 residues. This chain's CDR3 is CASSLTTSFVSKETQYF. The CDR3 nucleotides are TGTGCCAGCAGCCTAACGACTAGTTTTGTGTCTAAAGAGACCCAGTACTTC.

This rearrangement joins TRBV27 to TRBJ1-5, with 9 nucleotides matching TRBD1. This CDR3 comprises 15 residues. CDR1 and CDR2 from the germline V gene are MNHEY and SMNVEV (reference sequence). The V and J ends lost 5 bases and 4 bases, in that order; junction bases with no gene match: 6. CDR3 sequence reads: CASSTGTGINQPQHF. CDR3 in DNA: TGTGCCAGCAGTACCGGGACAGGGATTAATCAGCCCCAGCATTTT.

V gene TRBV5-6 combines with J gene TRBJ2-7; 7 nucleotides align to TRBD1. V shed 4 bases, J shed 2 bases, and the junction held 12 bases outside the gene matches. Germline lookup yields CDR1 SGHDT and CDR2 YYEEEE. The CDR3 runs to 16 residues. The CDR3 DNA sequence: TGTGCCAGCAGCCTCCCCACAGGGGAAAGGGCCTACGAGCAGTACTTC. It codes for CASSLPTGERAYEQYF.

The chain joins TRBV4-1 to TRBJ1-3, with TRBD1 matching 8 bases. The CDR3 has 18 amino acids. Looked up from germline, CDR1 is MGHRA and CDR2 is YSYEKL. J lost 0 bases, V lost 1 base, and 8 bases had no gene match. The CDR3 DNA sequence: TGCGCCAGCAGCCAAGCATACAGGGGGTACAACTCTGGAAACACCATATATTTT. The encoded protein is CASSQAYRGYNSGNTIYF.

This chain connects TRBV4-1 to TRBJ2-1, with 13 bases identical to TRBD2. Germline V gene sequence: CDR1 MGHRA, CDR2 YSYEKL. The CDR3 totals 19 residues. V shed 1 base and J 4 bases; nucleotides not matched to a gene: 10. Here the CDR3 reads CASSQVPPGLAGPYNEQFF. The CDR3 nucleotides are TGCGCCAGCAGCCAAGTACCTCCGGGACTAGCGGGGCCGTACAATGAGCAGTTCTTC.

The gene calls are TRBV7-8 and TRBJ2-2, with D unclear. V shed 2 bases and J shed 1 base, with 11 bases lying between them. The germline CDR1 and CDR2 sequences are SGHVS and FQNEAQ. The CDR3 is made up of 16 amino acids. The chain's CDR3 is CASSLISLWNTGELFF. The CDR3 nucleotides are TGTGCCAGCAGCTTAATTAGTCTTTGGAACACCGGGGAGCTGTTTTTT. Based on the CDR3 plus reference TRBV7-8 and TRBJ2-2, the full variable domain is GAGVSQSPRYKVAKRGQDVALRCDPISGHVSLFWYQQALGQGPEFLTYFQNEAQLDKSGLPSDRFFAERPEGSVSTLKIQRTQQEDSAVYLCASSLISLWNTGELFFGEGSRLTVL.

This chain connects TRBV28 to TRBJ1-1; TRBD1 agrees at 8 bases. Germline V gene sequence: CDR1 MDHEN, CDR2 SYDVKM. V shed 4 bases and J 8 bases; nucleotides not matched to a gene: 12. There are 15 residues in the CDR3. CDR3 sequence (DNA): TGTGCCAGCAGTTCTCCTCAGGGGGCGCGCTCCGAAGCTTTCTTT. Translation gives CASSSPQGARSEAFF.